Presented here are 8 T cell receptor beta chains from one specimen sequenced in a study of human T cells and chemical hapten exposure. TCRdb independently ran MiXCR on the RACE reads; one entry per CDR3 protein. Here the sample spans more than 250,000 distinct CDR3 sequences, approximately 8% being singletons. Indicated time point: pre-sensitization, week 0. Treatment denoted: therapeutic diphenylcyclopropenone sensitization with weekly scalp DPC. The source material was whole blood, sampled in connection with sensitization to the hapten diphenylcyclopropenone (DPC). The receptors were sampled from a man aged 18 to 29 with alopecia areata. Some clones in this sample may be carry-over from other donors' samples.

This clonotype was seen only a few times. V gene TRBV12-3 or TRBV12-4 combines with J gene TRBJ2-3, with TRBD2 matching over 8 bases. The CDR3 consists of 15 residues. The trim removed 3 bases at V and 5 bases at J, leaving 7 bases unmatched. The CDR3 reads CASSFPPGGIDTQYF. CDR3 bases: TGTGCCAGCAGTTTCCCTCCGGGGGGGATAGATACGCAGTATTTT.

The table lists this clonotype with a few counts. The rearrangement joins TRBV6-5 to TRBJ1-4; D uncertain. V was pared by 2 bases and J by 5 bases, with 12 bases between. Germline loops: CDR1 MNHEY, CDR2 SVGAGI. The CDR3 is made up of 15 amino acids. CDR3 amino acids: CASSYRALGNEKLFF. The CDR3 DNA reads as TGTGCCAGCAGTTACAGGGCTTTGGGAAATGAAAAACTGTTTTTT.

V usage is TRBV28 and J usage is TRBJ2-7; D unresolved. Trimming took off 5 bases at V and 0 bases at J, with 5 bases between the two ends. The germline CDR1 and CDR2 sequences are MDHEN and SYDVKM. This CDR3 contains 12 residues. The CDR3 spells CASSKSSYEQYF. CDR3 in DNA: TGTGCCAGCAGTAAGAGCTCCTACGAGCAGTACTTC. The full variable domain, rest sourced from reference TRBV28 and TRBJ2-7, is DVKVTQSSRYLVKRTGEKVFLECVQDMDHENMFWYRQDPGLGLRLIYFSYDVKMKEKGDIPEGYSVSREKKERFSLILESASTNQTSMYLCASSKSSYEQYFGPGTRLTVT.

The chain joins TRBV2 to TRBJ2-1, with D maybe TRBD1 (5 bases). V was cut by 2 bases and J by 7 bases, with 9 bases left in between. The CDR3 is made up of 13 amino acids. Germline V CDR1 and CDR2: SNHLY, FYNNEI. The CDR3 spells CASSEQGLNEQFF. As DNA, the CDR3 is TGTGCCAGCAGTGAACAGGGTCTTAATGAGCAGTTCTTC.

This clonotype was seen more than once but under ten times. J is TRBJ1-2 and V is TRBV4-3, with 10 bases identical to TRBD1. Germline V gene lookup returns CDR1 LGHNA and CDR2 YSLEER. The CDR3 length is 17 residues. The trim removed 1 base at V and 2 bases at J, leaving 7 bases unmatched. The CDR3 is CASSQVTRDRGNYGYTF. The CDR3 DNA reads TGCGCCAGCAGCCAAGTCACCCGGGACAGGGGAAACTATGGCTACACCTTC.

This clonotype was detected only a few times. This chain uses TRBV4-3 with TRBJ2-4; D is perhaps TRBD1 or TRBD2 (5 bases each). Trimming left V 0 bases short and J 3 bases short, with 18 bases between. CDR3 length: 18 amino acids. The germline V gene encodes CDR1 LGHNA and CDR2 YSLEER. The CDR3 loop is CASSQDGFRGVGKNIQYF. In nucleotides, the CDR3 is TGCGCCAGCAGCCAAGATGGGTTTAGGGGAGTCGGCAAAAACATTCAGTACTTC.

This clonotype was detected only a few times. The chain carries TRBV5-1 and TRBJ1-4; 9 bases map to TRBD1. CDR1 is SGHRS and CDR2 is YFSETQ in the germline V gene. There are 14 residues in the CDR3. Trimming removed 0 bases from V and 8 bases from J; junction bases left unmatched: 2. The CDR3 is CASSLEDRGEKLFF. The CDR3 DNA is TGCGCCAGCAGCTTGGAGGACAGGGGCGAAAAACTGTTTTTT.

The rearrangement joins TRBV7-3 to TRBJ2-2; 7 nucleotides agree with TRBD1. The V gene's germline CDR1 is SGHTA and CDR2 FQGTGA. J lost 4 bases, V lost 10 bases, and 9 bases had no gene match. The CDR3 runs to 14 residues. The chain's CDR3 is CAKTGEEGTGELFF. The CDR3 DNA sequence: TGTGCCAAAACAGGGGAAGAGGGCACCGGGGAGCTGTTTTTT.